This T cell receptor beta chain appears in the sequencing data of a study of untreated major depressive disorder. Turning to this clone: Its antigen is unknown.

Data came from immunoSEQ multiplex PCR; TCRdb stores just in-frame clones and leaves some out. The sample contains roughly 13,000 clones, about 90% of which appear only once. General study findings and limits: TRBV05-01 (Vbeta 5.1) usage was higher in CD4+ T cells of depressed patients than controls.

After removal of 0 bases from V and 9 bases from J, the junction contained 3 bases not matched to a gene. CDR3 length: 14 amino acids. Looked up from germline, CDR1 is SGDLS and CDR2 is YYNGEE. The rearrangement uses TRBV9 and TRBJ1-6, with TRBD1 matching over 7 bases. The sequence was collected from a man aged 25 to 45 with major depressive disorder. The sample taken for sequencing was CD4+ T cells from PBMCs. The CDR3 DNA reads as TGTGCCAGCAGCGTAGGAGGGGGCGTTTCACCCCTCCACTTT. Protein sequence: CASSVGGGVSPLHF.